These 29 T cell receptor beta chains were sequenced from one sample in a study of vaccination effects on CD4 cells after COVID-19. ViraFEST expansion of antigen-specific CD4+ T cells with viral peptide pools preceded sequencing. CD4+ T cell isolation took place after about 11 days of culture. This individual tested PCR-positive for SARS-CoV-2 infection between March and December 2020. No antigen has been assigned to these receptors. Libraries were prepared by immunoSEQ multiplex PCR; TCRdb keeps only in-frame clonotypes and omits some of them. The sample lists more than 20,000 clones, about three quarters occurring once. This sample comprised CD4+ T cells from PBMCs cultured with SARS-CoV-2 spike peptides, obtained before COVID-19 vaccination. All receptors derive from a human donor who had a prior SARS-CoV-2 infection.

This rearrangement joins TRBV24-1 to TRBJ2-5, with D possibly being TRBD2 (5 bases). V lost 5 bases, J lost 5 bases, and 8 bases lay in between. Germline V gives CDR1 KGHDR, CDR2 SFDVKD. The CDR3 has 12 amino acids. CDR3 sequence: CATSGTGETQYF. In DNA, the CDR3 is TGTGCCACCAGTGGGACTGGCGAGACCCAGTACTTC.

The chain recombines TRBV5-6 with TRBJ1-3; 7 nucleotides agree with TRBD1. The CDR3 spans 15 residues. The germline V gene encodes CDR1 SGHDT and CDR2 YYEEEE. V was pared by 0 bases and J by 3 bases, with 3 bases of the junction left unmatched. This chain's CDR3 is CASSLDRGLGNTIYF. CDR3 DNA: TGTGCCAGCAGCTTGGATAGGGGGCTTGGAAACACCATATATTTT.

This sequence joins TRBV18 and TRBJ1-2; 8 nucleotides align to TRBD1. Germline V gene lookup returns CDR1 KGHSH and CDR2 LQKENI. CDR3 length: 14 residues. V shed 4 bases, J shed 8 bases, and the junction held 9 bases outside the gene matches. Here the CDR3 reads CASSLQDRVEGYTF. The CDR3 DNA follows: TGTGCCAGCTCACTACAGGACAGGGTAGAAGGCTACACCTTC. Looking up the rest from reference TRBV18 and TRBJ1-2 gives the full variable domain: NAGVMQNPRHLVRRRGQEARLRCSPMKGHSHVYWYRQLPEEGLKFMVYLQKENIIDESGMPKERFSAEFPKEGPSILRIQQVVRGDSAAYFCASSLQDRVEGYTFGSGTRLTVV.

DNA for the CDR3: TGTGCCAGCAGCTTAAAGCGGGGGCTGAACACTGAAGCTTTCTTT. Its protein product is CASSLKRGLNTEAFF. This sequence joins TRBV7-2 and TRBJ1-1, with D possibly matching TRBD1 (6 bases). CDR3 length equals 15 residues. Germline-derived CDR1 and CDR2 are SGHTA and FQGNSA. Trimming removed 2 bases at V and 0 bases at J, with 10 bases between.

CDR3 coding DNA: TGTGCCAGCAGTGAACAGCTCCAGTTCTTATATAGCAATCAGCCCCAGCATTTT. Encoded protein: CASSEQLQFLYSNQPQHF. The chain joins TRBV6-1 to TRBJ1-5; D is ambiguous. Trimming pared 2 bases from V and 0 bases from J, leaving 17 bases between. The CDR3 spans 18 residues. The germline gives CDR1 MNHNS, CDR2 SASEGT.

The V and J genes are TRBV21-1 and TRBJ2-5; TRBD1 is the table's D call and was not checked against the DNA. TRBV21-1 is classified as a pseudogene. The CDR3 has 16 residues. For the CDR3, the DNA is TGTGCCAGCAGGAAAGGGGCAGGGGGACTCCAAGAGACCCAGTACTTC. Protein sequence: CASRKGAGGLQETQYF.

This clone was observed a handful of times. The V gene is TRBV7-9, the J gene TRBJ2-2; D perhaps matches TRBD1 (6 bases). Trimming cost V 5 bases and J 4 bases, with 11 bases left between them. This CDR3 spans 14 amino acids. Germline V gene lookup returns CDR1 SEHNR and CDR2 FQNEAQ (reference sequence). Here the CDR3 DNA reads TGTGCCAGCAGCCTGGGACACTCCACCGGGGAGCTGTTTTTT. Its translation: CASSLGHSTGELFF.

The chain recombines TRBV7-3 with TRBJ2-7; 9 bases agree with TRBD1. With 5 bases clipped from V and 6 bases from J, the junction kept 5 bases outside the gene matches. Germline CDR1 is SGHTA and CDR2 is FQGTGA. There are 13 residues in the CDR3. DNA of the CDR3: TGTGCCAGCAGCAATACAGGGGGCTCCGAGCAGTACTTC. Protein sequence: CASSNTGGSEQYF.

This clone was seen a few times. The genes are TRBV18 and TRBJ2-7; tentative D call: TRBD1 (6 bases). V was shortened by 3 bases and J by 3 bases, with 15 bases between the two germline ends. There are 15 residues in the CDR3. Germline V lookup: CDR1 KGHSH, CDR2 LQKENI. CDR3 sequence reads: CASSPLGQPLYEQYF. The DNA of the CDR3 is TGTGCCAGCTCACCTCTCGGACAGCCTCTCTACGAGCAGTACTTC.

This chain joins TRBV4-2 and TRBJ2-7, with 9 bases fitting TRBD2. The ends lost 1 base at V and 3 bases at J; junction bases unmatched: 10. The CDR3 totals 17 residues. Looked up from germline, CDR1 is LGHNA and CDR2 is YNFKEQ. CDR3 sequence reads: CASSQVEASGIFYEQYF. CDR3 nucleotide sequence: TGTGCCAGCAGCCAAGTTGAGGCTAGCGGGATATTCTACGAGCAGTACTTC.

A few counts support this clone. The chain joins TRBV7-9 to TRBJ2-7; 12 nucleotides agree with TRBD2. The CDR3 length is 16 residues. Germline V CDR1 and CDR2: SEHNR, FQNEAQ (reference sequence). With V trimmed by 4 bases and J by 3 bases, 7 bases remained unmatched. CDR3: CASSSPRTSGIYEQYF. The CDR3, as DNA: TGTGCCAGCAGCTCCCCGAGGACTAGCGGGATCTACGAGCAGTACTTC.

The V gene is TRBV5-1, the J gene TRBJ2-5, with D perhaps TRBD1 (6 bases). V was clipped by 4 bases and J by 2 bases, with 12 bases between them. This CDR3 is built from 14 residues. The germline gives CDR1 SGHRS, CDR2 YFSETQ. The CDR3 loop is CASSQRTAQETQYF. For the CDR3, the DNA is TGCGCCAGCAGCCAAAGGACAGCTCAAGAGACCCAGTACTTC.

The V and J genes are TRBV5-1 and TRBJ1-3; D is possibly TRBD1 (6 bases). Trimming removed 2 bases at V and 0 bases at J, with 9 bases between. Germline V lookup: CDR1 SGHRS, CDR2 YFSETQ. The CDR3 is 15 amino acids. CDR3 bases: TGCGCCAGCAGCTTACAGGGCACCTCTGGAAACACCATATATTTT. This translates into CASSLQGTSGNTIYF. Filled out from reference TRBV5-1 and TRBJ1-3, the complete variable domain reads KAGVTQTPRYLIKTRGQQVTLSCSPISGHRSVSWYQQTPGQGLQFLFEYFSETQRNKGNFPGRFSGRQFSNSRSEMNVSTLELGDSALYLCASSLQGTSGNTIYFGEGSWLTVV.

This chain uses TRBV6-5 with TRBJ2-3; no clear D. Germline CDR1 MNHEY, CDR2 SVGAGI. This CDR3 is 13 amino acids long. V lost 5 bases and J 5 bases, leaving 11 bases between the germline ends. As DNA, the CDR3 is TGTGCCAGCAGTCAAAGCTACAAAGATACGCAGTATTTT. This codes for CASSQSYKDTQYF.

V is TRBV21-1 and J is TRBJ2-7; TRBD2, the table's D call, was not compared with the DNA. TRBV21-1 is noted as a pseudogene. CDR3 size: 13 residues. DNA for the CDR3: TGTGCCAGCCCGAGGGCGTACCCCTACGAGCAGTACTTC. Translation gives CASPRAYPYEQYF.

V gene TRBV7-9 combines with J gene TRBJ2-3; tentative D call: TRBD2 (6 bases). This CDR3 has 15 residues. The V and J ends lost 5 bases and 2 bases respectively, with 14 bases between them. The germline V gene encodes CDR1 SEHNR and CDR2 FQNEAQ (reference sequence). CDR3 sequence (DNA): TGTGCCAGCAGCCCCGGGACTTTGTACACAGATACGCAGTATTTT. Amino acids: CASSPGTLYTDTQYF.

The chain uses TRBV24-1 and TRBJ1-2, with 7 bases matching TRBD1. Germline lookup yields CDR1 KGHDR and CDR2 SFDVKD. CDR3 length: 13 residues. After removal of 1 base from V and 8 bases from J, the junction contained 3 bases not matched to a gene. The CDR3 DNA follows: TGTGCCACCAGTGATTTTACAGGGGACGGCTACACCTTC. Translated: CATSDFTGDGYTF.

This chain connects TRBV11-3 to TRBJ2-1; D is unclear. Germline loops: CDR1 SGHNT, CDR2 YENEEA. V lost 0 bases, J lost 4 bases, and 4 bases lay in between. The CDR3 runs 13 residues. The CDR3 bases are TGTGCCAGCAGCTTAGAGGAATACAATGAGCAGTTCTTC. The encoded protein is CASSLEEYNEQFF. The full variable domain, with the rest looked up from reference TRBV11-3 and TRBJ2-1, is EAGVVQSPRYKIIEKKQPVAFWCNPISGHNTLYWYLQNLGQGPELLIRYENEEAVDDSQLPKDRFSAERLKGVDSTLKIQPAELGDSAVYLCASSLEEYNEQFFGPGTRLTVL.

V is TRBV11-3 and J is TRBJ2-5; 8 positions match TRBD1. The V segment lost 0 bases and the J segment 1 base; nucleotides outside the gene matches: 13. The CDR3 runs 19 residues. Germline V gives CDR1 SGHNT, CDR2 YENEEA. CDR3 coding DNA: TGTGCCAGCAGCTTAGATGGCAGGGGGCTAGTGGGTATCCAAGAGACCCAGTACTTC. Translating it yields CASSLDGRGLVGIQETQYF.

The J gene is TRBJ2-7, the V gene TRBV5-1; TRBD2 matches 10 bases. CDR1 and CDR2 from the germline V gene are SGHRS and YFSETQ. CDR3 length: 16 amino acids. J gave up 2 bases and V 0 bases, and 5 bases lay outside the gene matches. The CDR3 here is CASSLGGTSDTYEQYF. In nucleotides, the CDR3 is TGCGCCAGCAGCTTGGGAGGGACTAGCGATACCTACGAGCAGTACTTC. The full variable domain, its missing parts supplied by reference TRBV5-1 and TRBJ2-7, is KAGVTQTPRYLIKTRGQQVTLSCSPISGHRSVSWYQQTPGQGLQFLFEYFSETQRNKGNFPGRFSGRQFSNSRSEMNVSTLELGDSALYLCASSLGGTSDTYEQYFGPGTRLTVT.

The CDR3 DNA sequence: TGTGCCAGCAGTGTATCGGGACACTGGTATAGCAATCAGCCCCAGCATTTT. Encoded protein: CASSVSGHWYSNQPQHF. This chain links TRBV2 with TRBJ1-5, with a possible D match to TRBD1 (6 bases). There are 17 residues in the CDR3. From germline, CDR1 is SNHLY and CDR2 FYNNEI. The V end lost 4 bases, the J end lost 0 bases, and 16 bases lay between the germline ends.

This chain joins TRBV12-5 and TRBJ2-3; D possibly uses TRBD1 or TRBD2 (5 bases each). Trimming removed 2 bases at V and 6 bases at J, with 33 bases between. Germline CDR1 LGHNT, CDR2 FRNRAP. CDR3 length: 21 residues. DNA of the CDR3: TGTGCTAGTGGTTTGTCGAGTGCCCGTTTCTTCTCTGGGGGACGGACCGATACGCAGTATTTT. Translated, it gives CASGLSSARFFSGGRTDTQYF.

The V call is TRBV30, the J call TRBJ1-2, with D tentatively TRBD1 (5 bases). The CDR3 is 12 amino acids. Germline-derived CDR1 and CDR2 are GTSNPN and SVGIG (reference sequence). Trimming removed 4 bases from V and 4 bases from J, with 10 bases in between. The CDR3 sequence is CAWTRDVYGYTF. The CDR3 DNA reads as TGTGCCTGGACCCGGGACGTCTATGGCTACACCTTC.

This clone was counted a few times. The chain links TRBV14 to TRBJ2-7; D might be TRBD1 (6 bases). The V end was cut by 1 base, the J end by 2 bases, with 18 bases between. CDR3 length: 17 residues. Germline CDR1 and CDR2: SGHDN and FVKESK. Here the CDR3 DNA reads TGTGCCAGCAGCCAAGGGGTACTTAGAGGGGGAACCTACGAGCAGTACTTC. It translates to CASSQGVLRGGTYEQYF. Complete variable domain (other parts from reference TRBV14 and TRBJ2-7): EAGVTQFPSHSVIEKGQTVTLRCDPISGHDNLYWYRRVMGKEIKFLLHFVKESKQDESGMPNNRFLAERTGGTYSTLKVQPAELEDSGVYFCASSQGVLRGGTYEQYFGPGTRLTVT.

This clone is a singleton in its sample. The gene calls are TRBV15 and TRBJ2-3, with TRBD2 identical over 9 bases. Germline V gene lookup returns CDR1 LNHNV and CDR2 YYDKDF (reference sequence). Losses at the gene ends were 0 bases for V and 2 bases for J; bases not matched to a gene: 3. This CDR3 contains 16 residues. DNA of the CDR3: TGTGCCACCAGCAGAGATTTAGCGGGGGCCACAGATACGCAGTATTTT. This encodes CATSRDLAGATDTQYF.

This clone was seen just once. This sequence joins TRBV19 and TRBJ1-2; the match to TRBD1 covers 7 bases. The CDR3 runs to 14 residues. Trimming removed 2 bases from V and 2 bases from J; junction bases left unmatched: 2. The germline V gene has CDR1 LNHDA and CDR2 SQIVND (reference sequence). CDR3 in amino acids: CASSIRGQNYGYTF. CDR3 DNA: TGTGCCAGTAGTATAAGGGGACAGAACTATGGCTACACCTTC. The whole variable domain, filled in from reference TRBV19 and TRBJ1-2, reads DGGITQSPKYLFRKEGQNVTLSCEQNLNHDAMYWYRQDPGQGLRLIYYSQIVNDFQKGDIAEGYSVSREKKESFPLTVTSAQKNPTAFYLCASSIRGQNYGYTFGSGTRLTVV.

This clone was recorded a few times. CDR3 coding DNA: TGTGCCAGCAGCTTTGGAGGTGGGACGGGTCCTGAAGCTTTCTTT. It yields the protein CASSFGGGTGPEAFF. The chain combines TRBV11-3 with TRBJ1-1; tentatively, D is TRBD1 (5 bases). CDR1 and CDR2 (germline): SGHNT, YENEEA. The CDR3 consists of 15 residues. The ends were cut back, 3 bases at V and 6 bases at J, with 17 bases in the middle.

The chain employs TRBV6-5 and TRBJ2-3, with D possibly matching TRBD2 (6 bases). Trimming took off 0 bases at V and 4 bases at J, with 14 bases between the two ends. The CDR3 extends over 16 amino acids. Germline values: CDR1 MNHEY, CDR2 SVGAGI. In DNA, the CDR3 is TGTGCCAGCAGTTACTCGCCCGGGAGAGGCTCAGATACGCAGTATTTT. It translates to CASSYSPGRGSDTQYF.

The table lists this clone with a few counts. The rearrangement links TRBV12-3 or TRBV12-4 to TRBJ2-1, with TRBD1 as a possible D gene (6 bases). The ends were cut back, 5 bases at V and 10 bases at J, with 9 bases in the middle. The CDR3 covers 11 residues. Here the CDR3 DNA reads TGTGCCAGCAGTCTCGGGACAGAGCAGTTCTTC. Translating it yields CASSLGTEQFF.